Below are 28 T cell receptor beta chains sequenced from a single sample in a study of graft-versus-host responses after intestinal transplantation. Clones were sequenced by immunoSEQ multiplex PCR, and TCRdb holds only the in-frame ones, with some missing. The data hold 15,000 to 19,000 clones, with 25% to 40% observed a single time. The source was alloreactive CD4+ T cells from a mixed lymphocyte reaction culture, collected before intestinal transplant. The subset here: CFSE-low proliferating T cells sorted from roughly 6-day pre-transplant mixed lymphocyte reaction (GvH or HvG direction). These receptor sequences come from a human patient who received an intestinal transplant.

This clone ranks as medium-sized. For the CDR3, the DNA is TGTGCCAGCAGGACAGGGTCCTATGGCTACACCTTC. Translated, it gives CASRTGSYGYTF. The rearrangement joins TRBV27 to TRBJ1-2; 7 bases match TRBD1. CDR3 length: 12 amino acids. J was trimmed by 4 bases and V by 6 bases; bases with no gene match: 2. The germline gives CDR1 MNHEY, CDR2 SMNVEV (reference sequence).

CDR3 nucleotides: TGTGCCAGCCGTACTGGACTAGCGAGAAACAATGAGCAGTTCTTC. It specifies CASRTGLARNNEQFF. The chain uses TRBV6-1 and TRBJ2-1, with 9 positions matching TRBD2. The length of the CDR3 is 15 residues. Trimming cost V 8 bases and J 5 bases; bases outside gene matches: 10. Germline V gene data show CDR1 as MNHNS and CDR2 as SASEGT.

This chain uses TRBV6-5 with TRBJ1-2; D is unclear. This CDR3 has 12 residues. Per the germline V gene, CDR1 is MNHEY and CDR2 is SVGAGI. The ends were cut back, 5 bases at V and 8 bases at J, with 12 bases in the middle. The CDR3 reads CASSDRTAGYTF. The CDR3 DNA is TGTGCCAGCAGTGATCGGACCGCGGGCTACACCTTC.

The chain has TRBV14 and TRBJ2-1; possible D gene TRBD2, 6 bases. Germline V gene sequence: CDR1 SGHDN, CDR2 FVKESK. V was clipped by 1 base and J by 8 bases, with 9 bases between them. The CDR3 has 13 amino acids. The CDR3 DNA sequence: TGTGCCAGCAGCCAAGTACTAGCCGATGAGCAGTTCTTC. The encoded protein is CASSQVLADEQFF.

In its sample, this clone was seen a few times. The chain employs TRBV18 and TRBJ2-5; 8 nucleotides match TRBD2. The J segment lost 2 bases and the V segment lost 3 bases, leaving 2 bases of the junction unmatched. The CDR3 is made up of 14 amino acids. The germline V gene encodes CDR1 KGHSH and CDR2 LQKENI. CDR3 sequence (DNA): TGTGCCAGCTCACCCGGGAGGGGGCAAGAGACCCAGTACTTC. Translation gives CASSPGRGQETQYF.

Concerning this clone itself: In the same sample, other DNA sequences code for this CDR3. The chain combines TRBV4-1 with TRBJ1-5; possibly TRBD1 for D (5 bases). Germline loops: CDR1 MGHRA, CDR2 YSYEKL. The ends were cut back, 0 bases at V and 2 bases at J, with 14 bases in the middle. The CDR3 length is 17 residues. The CDR3 is CASSQESPGRGNQPQHF. CDR3 sequence (DNA): TGCGCCAGCAGCCAAGAAAGTCCAGGGCGGGGCAATCAGCCCCAGCATTTT.

Points on this clone: The junction departs from germline at one end; a sequencing error may be responsible. The chain carries TRBV9 and TRBJ1-2, with D perhaps TRBD1 (5 bases). The CDR3 is made up of 16 amino acids. Germline V gives CDR1 SGDLS, CDR2 YYNGEE. The CDR3 is CASSPQTLTETYDYTF. Written as DNA, the CDR3 is TGTGCCAGCAGCCCACAGACCTTGACAGAAACCTATGACTACACCTTC.

A few counts support this clone. A much more abundant neighbour one base away suggests this may be a read error. The chain couples TRBV6-5 to TRBJ1-6; D is possibly TRBD1 (5 bases). Germline assignment: CDR1 MNHEY and CDR2 SVGAGI. This CDR3 contains 15 residues. V was clipped by 2 bases and J by 7 bases, with 12 bases between them. This CDR3 reads CASSYVAGLNSPLHF. The CDR3 coding sequence is TGTGCCAGCAGTTACGTCGCAGGGTTGAATTCACCCCTCCACTTT.

V usage is TRBV6-1 and J usage is TRBJ2-5; no definite D call. Trimming took 8 bases from V and 5 from J, leaving 9 bases between them. The CDR3 has 11 residues. Germline values: CDR1 MNHNS, CDR2 SASEGT. CDR3 nucleotide sequence: TGTGCCAGCTCCCCGTGGGAGACCCAGTACTTC. It codes for CASSPWETQYF.

This clone was seen a handful of times. Within the sample, other DNA sequences also encode this same CDR3. The chain uses TRBV19 and TRBJ2-1; the D gene is possibly TRBD1 (7 bases). CDR1 LNHDA and CDR2 SQIVND come from the germline V gene (reference sequence). Trimming stripped 4 bases from V and 8 bases from J, with 21 bases between. The CDR3 loop spans 16 amino acids. CDR3: CASSTLATGSRDEQFF. The DNA for the CDR3 is TGTGCCAGTAGTACCCTAGCGACAGGGAGTAGGGATGAGCAGTTCTTC.

This rearrangement joins TRBV2 to TRBJ1-6; the match to TRBD1 covers 7 bases. Germline-derived CDR1 and CDR2 are SNHLY and FYNNEI. V shed 4 bases, J shed 13 bases, and the junction held 13 bases outside the gene matches. This CDR3 contains 15 residues. For the CDR3, the DNA is TGTGCCAGCAGTGTGAACAGGGGACGGCATTACCCCCTCCACTTT. Encoded protein: CASSVNRGRHYPLHF.

V usage is TRBV20-1 and J usage is TRBJ1-2; maybe TRBD1 (6 bases). Trimming cost V 8 bases and J 8 bases, with 15 bases left between them. Looked up from germline, CDR1 is DFQATT and CDR2 is SNEGSKA (reference sequence). There are 11 residues in the CDR3. This CDR3 reads CSYRVIRGYTF. As DNA, the CDR3 is TGCAGTTACAGGGTTATTAGAGGCTACACCTTC.

Points on this clone: Relative to the germline gene, one junction end is altered; a read error may explain this. The chain employs TRBV5-6 and TRBJ1-3, with 10 bases that match TRBD1. This CDR3 is built from 15 residues. Germline V CDR1 and CDR2: SGHDT, YYEEEE. The CDR3 protein is CASSFRDRGFQSHFF. CDR3 DNA: TGTGCCAGCAGCTTCCGGGACAGGGGTTTCCAATCCCATTTTTTT.

The chain joins TRBV28 to TRBJ1-2; D not resolved. V shed 7 bases and J shed 5 bases, with 20 bases lying between them. The CDR3 covers 15 residues. Germline assignment: CDR1 MDHEN and CDR2 SYDVKM. CDR3 DNA: TGTGCCAGCAAGGTATGGGGATCCCGAGAATATGGCTACACCTTC. Translation gives CASKVWGSREYGYTF.

This clone was recorded a few times. The chain is built from TRBV5-1 and TRBJ2-7; 7 bases are shared with TRBD1. The CDR3 runs to 12 residues. With V trimmed by 7 bases and J by 2 bases, 3 bases remained unmatched. Per the germline V gene, CDR1 is SGHRS and CDR2 is YFSETQ. CDR3 protein: CASGDSPYEQYF. The CDR3 DNA reads TGCGCCAGCGGGGACAGCCCCTACGAGCAGTACTTC.

The table lists this clone with a few counts. V is TRBV9 and J is TRBJ2-1; the match to TRBD2 covers 8 bases. The CDR3 spans 14 residues. In germline, CDR1 is SGDLS, CDR2 YYNGEE. Trimming removed 6 bases from V and 4 bases from J; junction bases left unmatched: 6. CDR3 coding DNA: TGTGCCAGCAACTTAGCGGGGCGATACAATGAGCAGTTCTTC. It yields the protein CASNLAGRYNEQFF. The variable domain in full, completed from reference TRBV9 and TRBJ2-1, reads DSGVTQTPKHLITATGQRVTLRCSPRSGDLSVYWYQQSLDQGLQFLIQYYNGEERAKGNILERFSAQQFPDLHSELNLSSLELGDSALYFCASNLAGRYNEQFFGPGTRLTVL.

V gene TRBV7-3 combines with J gene TRBJ2-7; 7 positions match TRBD2. CDR1 is SGHTA, CDR2 FQGTGA, per germline. Unmatched junction bases numbered 25, after V lost 3 bases and J lost 2 bases. CDR3 size: 21 residues. The CDR3 sequence is CASSFCGPMRESLEQAYEQYF. CDR3 bases: TGTGCCAGCAGCTTTTGTGGCCCCATGCGGGAGTCTTTGGAGCAAGCCTACGAGCAGTACTTC.

V and J are TRBV6-1 and TRBJ1-2; D gene ambiguous. This CDR3 comprises 15 residues. The V end was cut by 5 bases, the J end by 2 bases, with 15 bases between. Germline assignment: CDR1 MNHNS and CDR2 SASEGT. CDR3 sequence: CASSPRAWANYGYTF. DNA of the CDR3: TGTGCCAGCAGTCCAAGAGCGTGGGCCAACTATGGCTACACCTTC.

This clone showed up just a few times. This chain connects TRBV27 to TRBJ2-3; no reliable D call. The ends were cut back, 0 bases at V and 8 bases at J, with 9 bases in the middle. There are 13 residues in the CDR3. Per the germline V gene, CDR1 is MNHEY and CDR2 is SMNVEV (reference sequence). CDR3 bases: TGTGCCAGCAGTTTATCGGCGATTCGTACGCAGTATTTT. Its protein is CASSLSAIRTQYF.

The rearrangement joins TRBV2 to TRBJ2-7; no clear D gene. Germline V CDR1 and CDR2: SNHLY, FYNNEI. The V gene lost 3 bases and the J gene lost 7 bases, with 10 bases spanning the gap. The CDR3 totals 12 residues. The DNA of the CDR3 is TGTGCCAGCAGTGACCAGGCGAGGGAGCAGTACTTC. The encoded protein is CASSDQAREQYF.

This clone counts as medium-sized. The genes are TRBV6-4 and TRBJ2-3; the D gene is possibly TRBD1 (5 bases). V gave up 6 bases and J gave up 0 bases, with 10 bases separating them. Germline V gives CDR1 MRHNA, CDR2 SNTAGT. The CDR3 runs to 14 residues. For the CDR3, the DNA is TGTGCCAGCAGCTCGACAGCCAGCACAGATACGCAGTATTTT. Amino acids: CASSSTASTDTQYF.

In this sample, this clone is medium-sized. The rearrangement uses TRBV5-6 and TRBJ2-3; D might be TRBD1 or TRBD2, each matching 5 bases. Trimming left V 1 base short and J 6 bases short, with 9 bases between. The CDR3 has 13 amino acids. In germline, CDR1 is SGHDT, CDR2 YYEEEE. The CDR3 here is CASSLTGADTQYF. The CDR3, as DNA: TGTGCCAGCAGCTTGACCGGGGCCGATACGCAGTATTTT.

The chain carries TRBV6-5 and TRBJ2-3; no firm D call. Trimming shortened V by 6 bases and J by 6 bases, and 7 bases separated the two germline ends. The CDR3 totals 11 residues. CDR1 and CDR2 (germline): MNHEY, SVGAGI. CDR3 bases: TGTGCCAGCAGCCGGCGGGATACGCAGTATTTT. It codes for CASSRRDTQYF.

The rearrangement joins TRBV5-6 to TRBJ1-2, with 8 bases that match TRBD1. This CDR3 is 15 amino acids long. In germline, CDR1 is SGHDT, CDR2 YYEEEE. V trimming: 0 bases; J trimming: 2 bases; junction bases outside the gene matches: 3. CDR3 sequence (DNA): TGTGCCAGCAGCTTGGTGGGGGACAGGAACTATGGCTACACCTTC. The encoded protein is CASSLVGDRNYGYTF.

The sample holds a few counts of this clone. V and J are TRBV7-6 and TRBJ2-6; 9 bases map to TRBD1. The ends lost 5 bases at V and 0 bases at J; junction bases unmatched: 14. The V gene's germline CDR1 is SGHVS and CDR2 FNYEAQ. The CDR3 has 20 residues. Here the CDR3 DNA reads TGTGCCAGCAGCCCAGCCTCGACAGGGGGGCTCTCCTCTGGGGCCAACGTCCTGACTTTC. Its protein is CASSPASTGGLSSGANVLTF.

The rearrangement joins TRBV6-5 to TRBJ2-2, with 7 bases fitting TRBD1. CDR3 length equals 14 residues. Trimming took 6 bases from V and 7 from J; bases not matched to a gene: 8. Looked up from germline, CDR1 is MNHEY and CDR2 is SVGAGI. CDR3 coding DNA: TGTGCCAGCAGCAATGAGGGGGCAAGCGGGGAGCTGTTTTTT. Its translation is CASSNEGASGELFF.

The chain combines TRBV12-5 with TRBJ2-1, with 13 bases that match TRBD2. Germline V CDR1 and CDR2: LGHNT, FRNRAP. The CDR3 length is 16 residues. V lost 7 bases and J lost 1; bases outside the gene matches: 4. CDR3 residues: CASALGLAGSYNEQFF. CDR3 bases: TGTGCTAGTGCCCTGGGACTAGCGGGATCCTACAATGAGCAGTTCTTC. Full variable domain (remainder filled in from reference TRBV12-5 and TRBJ2-1): DARVTQTPRHKVTEMGQEVTMRCQPILGHNTVFWYRQTMMQGLELLAYFRNRAPLDDSGMPKDRFSAEMPDATLATLKIQPSEPRDSAVYFCASALGLAGSYNEQFFGPGTRLTVL.

CDR3 sequence: CASSRVTTEETQYF. The CDR3 DNA reads TGTGCCAGCAGCCGCGTTACGACAGAAGAGACCCAGTACTTC. This chain joins TRBV6-6 and TRBJ2-5, with a weak D call TRBD1 (5 bases). Germline assignment: CDR1 MNHNY and CDR2 SVGAGI (reference sequence). This CDR3 is 14 amino acids long. Trimming left V 6 bases short and J 3 bases short, with 14 bases between.